One TCR beta chain is described in this entry. Its target is unknown. This record belongs to a study of shared clonotypes between healthy human individuals. Donors comprised healthy HIV-negative adults lacking recent acute infections or vaccinations. TCRdb keeps only in-frame clones here, not all; method: immunoSEQ multiplex PCR. The sample consists of under 1,100,000 clones, approximately 68% of them appearing once. Germline V gene sequence: CDR1 MGHDK, CDR2 SYGVNS. The CDR3 is 12 residues long. Trimming removed 1 base from V and 3 bases from J, with 2 bases in between. Study results and caveats: Clonotype sharing across a few donors was observed for around 5% of naive CD4 clonotypes. The generation probabilities recorded for non-shared clonotypes fell below those of clonotypes shared by all four donors. What naive subsets generally showed was a larger estimated richness than memory subsets showed.

The source of this sequence is a man younger than 35 in good health. Sequencing was performed on memory CD4+ T cells sorted from blood. Subset noted: CD45RA-negative fraction. V and J are TRBV25-1 and TRBJ2-3; D call uncertain. CDR3: CASSESTDTQYF. The DNA of the CDR3 is TGTGCCAGCAGTGAATCTACAGATACGCAGTATTTT.